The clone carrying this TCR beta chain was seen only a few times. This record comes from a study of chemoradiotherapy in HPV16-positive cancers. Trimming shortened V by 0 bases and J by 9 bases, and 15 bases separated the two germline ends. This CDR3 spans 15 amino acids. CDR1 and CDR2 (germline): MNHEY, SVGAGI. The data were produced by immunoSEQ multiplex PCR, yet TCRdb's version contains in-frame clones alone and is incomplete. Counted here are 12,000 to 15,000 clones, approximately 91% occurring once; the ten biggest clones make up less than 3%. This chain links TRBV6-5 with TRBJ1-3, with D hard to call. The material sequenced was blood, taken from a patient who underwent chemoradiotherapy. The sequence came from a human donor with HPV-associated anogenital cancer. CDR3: CASSYSEEGSTTIYF. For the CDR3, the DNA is TGTGCCAGCAGTTACTCTGAAGAAGGTTCCACCACCATATATTTT.